This T cell receptor (beta chain) was captured in a study of CD39 and CD103 CD8 tumor-infiltrating T cells (dated by TCRdb to between 2017 and 2018). About the investigation overall: The repertoire comparisons shown came from four patients: one with an HPV-positive HNSCC, one with an HPV-negative HNSCC, one with ovarian cancer and one with melanoma. Deep sequencing of TCRbeta CDR3 was used to compare the repertoires of CD8 TIL subsets, defined by CD103 and CD39, against those of peripheral memory CD8 T cells. Study-wide findings and limitations: Clonotypes from DN TILs largely overlapped with peripheral memory CD8 repertoires, while clonotypes from DP TILs were only rarely found in blood or uninvolved lymph node. DP CD8 TILs appeared to be more oligoclonal than DN and SP CD8 TILs and blood memory CD8 T cells, with 56-86% covered by the top 30 clonotypes.

From the cysteine up to the phenylalanine, the CDR3 has a length of 15 residues. Only the CDR3 region is kept as DNA, spanning 45 bases read in frame from base 1. The germline V gene (reference sequence) supplies CDR1 SEHNR and CDR2 FQNEAQ. The germline ends are 10 bases apart after V is trimmed by 0 bases and J by 4 bases. At the time of sample collection the patients were not on therapy, although prior treatments varied from chemotherapy, radiotherapy, surgery and immunotherapy to no treatment. After thawing, cells were enriched for T lymphocytes using a negative-selection kit, and EpCAM beads were added for tumor-infiltrating lymphocytes. For the CD8 TIL subsets, CD3+CD4-CD8+CD45RA- cells were FACS-sorted and divided into DN, SP and DP based on their expression of CD39 and CD103. After mincing, tumor specimens underwent a 1 h digestion with hyaluronidase, collagenase and DNase, and were then filtered, enriched by Ficoll and cryopreserved. Populations were sorted on a FACSAria II to 99% purity, and cell pellets were frozen without culture for TCR sequencing.

Points on this clone: The clone's antigen remains unknown. No base-level quality is on record; no much larger clone is a single base apart.

From around 10,000 to 100,000 sorted cells per subset, genomic DNA was extracted using the DNeasy Blood and Tissue Kit. The TCRbeta V-J or V-D-J regions were sequenced and mapped through the immunoSEQ service, and coverage above 10x per sample was achieved. The paper's data handling went like this. Only productive rearrangements exported from the immunoSEQ Analyzer platform were analyzed, with clonality assessed on the 500 most abundant clones. Repertoire overlap between populations was quantified with the Morisita-Horn similarity index and the Jaccard index. Morisita-Horn similarity between CD8 T-cell subset TCR repertoires was measured in about 6 cancer patients. TCRdb took over this immuneACCESS table, retaining in-frame rearrangements with V and J assigned. Such tables are incomplete; in checked studies, under half of the missing clones stem from an unresolved V gene, and the remainder is unexplained. V and J calls and clone size are as listed in that table; D and trimming were resolved from the DNA. In this sample the table shows about 810 clones, roughly three quarters of which occur a single time. The top ten constitute 14% of the sample.

Sequenced sample: CD39- CD103+ CD8+ T cells sorted from the tumor. The label giving this sample's cell subset or site can be read as: CD103+CD39- single-positive CD45RA- CD8 T cells. The TCR sequence derives from a human donor with head and neck squamous cell carcinoma. Recombination linked TRBV7-9 to TRBJ1-3; the D gene is not confidently resolved. The CDR3 region reads CASSLAGTEGNTIYF. The DNA reads as follows: TGTGCCAGCAGCTTAGCTGGAACAGAAGGAAACACCATATATTTT.